This T cell receptor (beta chain) appears in the sequencing data of a study of blood T cell repertoires in COVID-19. Measured with immunoSEQ multiplex PCR; TCRdb has only the in-frame clones, and not every one. Seen here are about 270,000 clones, about 89% observed once, and the top ten hold roughly 2.6%. Trimming took off 4 bases at V and 2 bases at J, with 10 bases between the two ends. The CDR3 is 14 residues long. The germline V gene has CDR1 MNHEY and CDR2 SMNVEV (reference sequence). Cohort 3 recovered donors had two negative PCRs, clearance, or symptom resolution. The genes are TRBV27 and TRBJ2-3; a possible D gene is TRBD1 (5 bases). The TCR originated in a woman under 30 who had recovered from COVID-19. The sequenced sample consisted of PBMCs or T cells enriched from blood (not recorded which). CDR3 in amino acids: CASSSQGSTDTQYF. CDR3 bases: TGTGCCAGCAGTTCCCAGGGCTCCACAGATACGCAGTATTTT.